The rows below give T cell receptor beta chains drawn from one sample of a study of vaccination and CD4 T cells after COVID-19. For these TCRs, the target antigens are not known. TCRdb redid the calling of the PCR reads with MiXCR, one entry per CDR3 protein. The table records around 13,000 distinct CDR3 sequences, roughly 32% of them present only once. Sequenced input: cultured CD4+ T cells from blood. These receptors were collected from a human donor with COVID-19. CDR3s include the opening cysteine and the closing phenylalanine or tryptophan. A D gene is named only where the DNA matches it firmly. Expanded clones are given a class, and other clones once, few, many or no size at all.

v_call,d_call,clone_size,j_call,cdr3_aa,cdr3_nt
TRBV28,TRBD1,few,TRBJ1-1,CASSETGGITEAFF,TGTGCCAGCAGCGAAACAGGGGGCATCACTGAAGCTTTCTTT
TRBV12-3/TRBV12-4,TRBD2,.,TRBJ2-5,CASSNSRGEETQYF,TGTGCCAGCAGTAACTCCCGGGGGGAAGAGACCCAGTACTTC
TRBV30,.,.,TRBJ1-1,CAWSAGVGGTEAFF,TGTGCCTGGAGTGCCGGGGTTGGAGGCACTGAAGCTTTCTTT
TRBV11-3,.,.,TRBJ1-1,CASSPGRGQQNTEAFF,TGTGCCAGCAGCCCAGGTCGGGGACAACAGAACACTGAAGCTTTCTTT
TRBV11-2,.,.,TRBJ1-1,CASSLPWGGTEAFF,TGTGCCAGCAGCTTACCATGGGGGGGCACTGAAGCTTTCTTT
TRBV2,TRBD1,few,TRBJ1-1,CASRATGENTEAFF,TGTGCCAGCAGGGCTACAGGGGAGAACACTGAAGCTTTCTTT
TRBV2,.,.,TRBJ2-7,CASTPDTYEQYF,TGTGCCAGCACCCCGGACACATACGAGCAGTACTTC
TRBV20-1,TRBD2,few,TRBJ2-3,CSATSGGASDTQYF,TGCAGTGCCACTAGCGGGGGGGCCTCGGATACGCAGTATTTT
TRBV5-3,TRBD1,few,TRBJ2-5,CARSCPTGPGETQYF,TGTGCCAGAAGCTGCCCGACAGGGCCGGGAGAGACCCAGTACTTC
TRBV2,.,few,TRBJ2-7,CASSSTGDEQYF,TGTGCCAGCAGCTCCACGGGGGACGAGCAGTACTTC
TRBV19,.,.,TRBJ1-1,CASSIDVLTEAFF,TGTGCCAGTAGTATAGACGTCCTCACTGAAGCTTTCTTT
TRBV15,.,.,TRBJ2-1,CATSRDRAGGIGVNEQFF,TGTGCCACCAGCAGAGATCGAGCTGGAGGGATCGGAGTCAATGAGCAGTTCTTC
TRBV28,TRBD1,.,TRBJ1-6,CASSLGTELHSPLHF,TGTGCCAGCAGTTTAGGGACAGAATTACATTCACCCCTCCACTTT
TRBV7-3,TRBD2,.,TRBJ2-2,CASSRGGDTGELFF,TGTGCCAGCAGCCGCGGGGGGGACACCGGGGAGCTGTTTTTT
TRBV6-1,.,.,TRBJ2-2,CASRAGAANTGELFF,TGTGCCAGCAGGGCGGGGGCCGCCAACACCGGGGAGCTGTTTTTT
TRBV6-1,.,.,TRBJ2-1,CASSVGGTYNEQFF,TGTGCCAGCAGCGTGGGGGGCACCTACAATGAGCAGTTCTTC
TRBV29-1,.,few,TRBJ2-2,CSVAGAGATGELFF,TGCAGCGTCGCCGGGGCGGGGGCCACCGGGGAGCTGTTTTTT
TRBV6-2/TRBV6-3,.,few,TRBJ1-2,CASSPPGQLANYGYTF,TGTGCCAGCAGTCCACCCGGACAATTAGCTAACTATGGCTACACCTTC
TRBV24-1,.,few,TRBJ2-5,CATSDPGPGQETQYF,TGTGCCACCAGTGACCCCGGTCCGGGGCAAGAGACCCAGTACTTC
TRBV27,.,.,TRBJ1-3,CASSIQATSGNTIYF,TGTGCCAGCAGTATACAGGCGACCTCTGGAAACACCATATATTTT
TRBV29-1,.,.,TRBJ2-3,CSAAQGVSTDTQYF,TGCAGCGCCGCACAGGGTGTTAGCACAGATACGCAGTATTTT
TRBV6-2/TRBV6-3,.,.,TRBJ1-1,CASSYPGIIEMNTEAFF,TGTGCCAGCAGTTATCCAGGGATAATAGAAATGAACACTGAAGCTTTCTTT
TRBV6-2/TRBV6-3,TRBD1,.,TRBJ2-7,CASRRPGQGGYEQYF,TGTGCCAGCAGACGACCGGGACAGGGGGGCTACGAGCAGTACTTC
TRBV19,.,few,TRBJ1-5,CASKGLVNQPQHF,TGTGCCAGTAAAGGTCTAGTTAATCAGCCCCAGCATTTT
TRBV6-1,TRBD1,few,TRBJ1-2,CASRGQGGNGYTF,TGTGCCAGCAGGGGACAGGGAGGTAATGGCTACACCTTC
TRBV7-2,TRBD1,.,TRBJ2-7,CASSLSWQGARQYF,TGTGCCAGCAGCTTAAGTTGGCAGGGGGCAAGGCAGTACTTC
TRBV9,TRBD1,.,TRBJ2-3,CASSPRTGEISYRTDTQYF,TGTGCCAGCAGCCCCCGGACAGGGGAGATTAGTTATCGAACAGATACGCAGTATTTT
TRBV2,.,few,TRBJ1-1,CASSESRGGDAEAFF,TGTGCCAGCAGTGAAAGTCGGGGGGGGGACGCTGAAGCTTTCTTT
TRBV5-4,TRBD2,.,TRBJ2-3,CASSLAGGVLADTQYF,TGTGCCAGCAGCTTGGCCGGGGGGGTTCTAGCAGATACGCAGTATTTT
TRBV24-1,TRBD1,few,TRBJ2-5,CATSDTGGQETQYF,TGTGCCACCAGTGATACAGGGGGCCAAGAGACCCAGTACTTC
TRBV2,.,.,TRBJ1-5,CASSRQPGPDQPQHF,TGTGCCAGCAGTAGACAGCCTGGGCCGGATCAGCCCCAGCATTTT
TRBV10-3,.,few,TRBJ1-6,CAISDRDANSPLHF,TGTGCCATCAGTGATCGGGACGCAAATTCACCCCTCCACTTT
TRBV10-3,TRBD1,once,TRBJ1-3,CAIRDRGTGNIIYF,TGTGCCATCAGGGACAGGGGAACTGGAAACATCATATATTTT
TRBV19,TRBD1,.,TRBJ2-3,CASKLTGGRDTQYF,TGTGCCAGTAAACTGACAGGGGGCAGAGATACGCAGTATTTT
TRBV2,.,.,TRBJ2-2,CASSDLGGGNTGELFF,TGTGCCAGCAGTGACTTAGGCGGGGGCAACACCGGGGAGCTGTTTTTT
TRBV18,TRBD1,few,TRBJ2-2,CASSPPFRGQGTGELFF,TGTGCCAGCTCACCCCCGTTCCGTGGACAGGGAACCGGGGAGCTGTTTTTT
TRBV6-2/TRBV6-3,.,few,TRBJ1-2,CASSYAADYGYTF,TGTGCCAGCAGTTACGCGGCAGACTATGGCTACACCTTC
TRBV27,.,.,TRBJ2-6,CASSLLPAGAGANVLTF,TGTGCCAGCAGTCTCCTACCCGCAGGGGCCGGGGCCAACGTCCTGACTTTC
TRBV27,.,few,TRBJ2-2,CASSLSGRGTGELFF,TGTGCCAGCAGTTTATCGGGACGGGGCACCGGGGAGCTGTTTTTT
TRBV7-6,TRBD1,few,TRBJ1-4,CASSPGGTNEKLFF,TGTGCCAGCAGCCCAGGGGGAACTAATGAAAAACTGTTTTTT
TRBV20-1,.,.,TRBJ2-7,CSARVPGPTGAPYEQYF,TGCAGTGCTAGGGTCCCGGGCCCCACGGGCGCGCCCTACGAGCAGTACTTC
TRBV29-1,.,few,TRBJ1-3,CSVDPTSSGNTIYF,TGCAGCGTTGATCCGACCAGCTCTGGAAACACCATATATTTT
TRBV12-3/TRBV12-4,TRBD2,.,TRBJ2-2,CASSLRRGGVGELFF,TGTGCCAGCAGTTTACGGCGGGGGGGCGTCGGGGAGCTGTTTTTT
TRBV15,TRBD1,few,TRBJ2-5,CATSREKGQGQETQYF,TGTGCCACCAGCAGAGAAAAAGGACAGGGGCAAGAGACCCAGTACTTC
TRBV11-3,.,.,TRBJ1-4,CASSLGGTGEKLFF,TGTGCCAGCAGCTTAGGAGGCACGGGTGAAAAACTGTTTTTT
TRBV11-2,.,.,TRBJ2-6,CASSLEGGGSSGANVLTF,TGTGCCAGCAGCTTAGAGGGAGGGGGTAGCTCTGGGGCCAACGTCCTGACTTTC
TRBV19,.,.,TRBJ2-7,CASSIDLFAGSSYEQYF,TGTGCCAGTAGTATAGATCTATTTGCGGGGAGCTCCTACGAGCAGTACTTC
TRBV7-9,.,.,TRBJ1-2,CASSLGGTAVNYGYTF,TGTGCCAGCAGCTTAGGAGGGACGGCCGTGAACTATGGCTACACCTTC
TRBV7-9,.,few,TRBJ1-1,CASSSMSEQGAFF,TGTGCCAGCAGCTCGATGAGCGAACAAGGCGCTTTCTTT
TRBV11-3,TRBD2,.,TRBJ2-3,CASSLGGGGKDTQYF,TGTGCCAGCAGCTTGGGCGGGGGGGGGAAAGATACGCAGTATTTT
TRBV29-1,.,few,TRBJ1-5,CSAIHRINQPQHF,TGCAGCGCCATTCACAGGATCAATCAGCCCCAGCATTTT
TRBV2,.,once,TRBJ2-3,CASLGQPKATDTQYF,TGTGCCAGCCTTGGACAGCCTAAAGCCACAGATACGCAGTATTTT
TRBV25-1,TRBD1,few,TRBJ2-5,CASSASDRGETQYF,TGTGCCAGCAGTGCATCGGACAGGGGCGAGACCCAGTACTTC
TRBV28,TRBD1,few,TRBJ1-2,CASSLTGNYGYTF,TGTGCCAGCAGTCTGACAGGGAACTATGGCTACACCTTC
TRBV6-1,.,.,TRBJ2-7,CASSLASSSYEQYF,TGTGCCAGCAGTCTCGCCTCTAGCTCCTACGAGCAGTACTTC
TRBV20-1,.,.,TRBJ1-2,CSASFSGAVGYTF,TGCAGTGCTAGTTTTTCAGGGGCAGTGGGCTACACCTTC
TRBV5-1,TRBD1,.,TRBJ2-2,CASSPGQGVMAGELFF,TGCGCCAGCAGCCCGGGTCAGGGGGTAATGGCCGGGGAGCTGTTTTTT
TRBV7-8,TRBD1,few,TRBJ1-3,CASSLGQARSGNTIYF,TGTGCCAGCAGCTTGGGACAGGCGCGCTCTGGAAACACCATATATTTT
TRBV25-1,.,.,TRBJ2-7,CASKSTPYEQYF,TGTGCCAGCAAATCGACCCCCTACGAGCAGTACTTC
TRBV6-5,.,once,TRBJ1-1,CASSYPGPLAEAFF,TGTGCCAGCAGTTACCCAGGACCCTTGGCTGAAGCTTTCTTT